This TCR beta chain stems from a study of cytomegalovirus exposure and HLA in healthy donors. Profiling relied on immunoSEQ multiplex PCR, and the TCRdb table lists in-frame clones only, not all of them. The repertoire holds about 40,000 clones, with over 85% as singletons. Study outcomes and limitations: Later, an analysis found that TCR clusters from the first cohort tended to co-occur in the 120 or so validation repertoires. Some TCR beta chains (over 150 of them) were listed as cytomegalovirus-associated.

Germline V gene lookup returns CDR1 LNHDA and CDR2 SQIVND (reference sequence). Trimming took off 5 bases at V and 6 bases at J, with 8 bases between the two ends. This CDR3 contains 12 residues. Concerning this clone: Its target is unknown.

The receptor was derived from a woman aged 18-29 years in good health and CMV-seronegative. Sequencing was carried out using PBMCs. The chain carries TRBV19 and TRBJ1-5; no clear D gene. The CDR3 protein is CASSPVFQPQHF. DNA of the CDR3: TGTGCCAGTAGTCCCGTCTTTCAGCCCCAGCATTTT.